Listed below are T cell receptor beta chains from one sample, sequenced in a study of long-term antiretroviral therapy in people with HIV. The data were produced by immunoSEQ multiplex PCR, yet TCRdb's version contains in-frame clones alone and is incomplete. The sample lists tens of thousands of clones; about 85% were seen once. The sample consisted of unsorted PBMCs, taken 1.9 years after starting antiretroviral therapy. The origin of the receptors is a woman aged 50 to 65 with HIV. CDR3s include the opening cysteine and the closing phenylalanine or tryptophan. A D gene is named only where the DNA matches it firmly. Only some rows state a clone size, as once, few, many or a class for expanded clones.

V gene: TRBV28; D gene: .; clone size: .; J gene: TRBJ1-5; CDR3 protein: CASSSQGIYQPQHF; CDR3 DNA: TGTGCCAGCAGTTCTCAGGGTATCTATCAGCCCCAGCATTTT
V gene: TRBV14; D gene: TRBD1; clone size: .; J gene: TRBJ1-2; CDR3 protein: CASSQDARTGNYGYTF; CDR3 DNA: TGTGCCAGCAGCCAAGATGCTAGGACAGGGAACTATGGCTACACCTTC
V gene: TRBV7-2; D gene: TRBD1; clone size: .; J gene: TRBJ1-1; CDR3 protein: CASSLRQGGNTEAFF; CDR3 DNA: TGTGCCAGCAGCTTGCGGCAGGGGGGCAACACTGAAGCTTTCTTT
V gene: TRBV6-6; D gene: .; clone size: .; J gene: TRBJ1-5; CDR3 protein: CAASFDGNQPQHF; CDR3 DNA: TGTGCCGCTTCTTTCGACGGCAATCAGCCCCAGCATTTT
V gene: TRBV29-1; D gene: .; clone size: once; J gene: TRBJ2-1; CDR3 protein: CSVEGPPSSYNEQFF; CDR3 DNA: TGCAGCGTTGAGGGACCCCCTTCTTCCTACAATGAGCAGTTCTTC
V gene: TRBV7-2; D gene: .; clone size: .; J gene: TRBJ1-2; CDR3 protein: CASSFGRAPRMTF; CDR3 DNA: TGTGCCAGCAGCTTTGGCAGGGCGCCACGGATGACCTTC
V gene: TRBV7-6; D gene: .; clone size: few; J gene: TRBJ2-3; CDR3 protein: CASSLGLSTDTQYF; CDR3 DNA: TGTGCCAGCAGCTTAGGTCTTAGCACAGATACGCAGTATTTT
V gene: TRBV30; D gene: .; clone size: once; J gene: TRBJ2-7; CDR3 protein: CAWSGQAYEQYF; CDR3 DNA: TGTGCCTGGAGTGGACAGGCCTACGAGCAGTACTTC
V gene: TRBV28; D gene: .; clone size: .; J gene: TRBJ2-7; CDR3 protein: CASSLSNYEQYF; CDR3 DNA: TGTGCCAGCAGTTTATCTAACTACGAGCAGTACTTC
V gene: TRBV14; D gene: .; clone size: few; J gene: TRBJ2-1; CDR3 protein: CASSQDLRNEQFF; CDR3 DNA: TGTGCCAGCAGCCAAGATCTACGCAATGAGCAGTTCTTC
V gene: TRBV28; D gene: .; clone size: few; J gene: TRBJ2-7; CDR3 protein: CASSPRAGNSYEQYF; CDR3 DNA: TGTGCCAGCAGTCCTCGAGCGGGCAACTCCTACGAGCAGTACTTC
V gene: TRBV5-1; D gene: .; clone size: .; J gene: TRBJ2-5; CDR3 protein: CASSGNQETQYF; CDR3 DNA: TGCGCCAGCAGCGGAAACCAAGAGACCCAGTACTTC
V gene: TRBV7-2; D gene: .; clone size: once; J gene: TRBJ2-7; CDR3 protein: CASWAFEQYF; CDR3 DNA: TGTGCCAGCTGGGCGTTCGAGCAGTACTTC
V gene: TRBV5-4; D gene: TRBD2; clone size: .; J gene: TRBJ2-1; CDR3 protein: CASSLGVSGGANEQFF; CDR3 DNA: TGTGCCAGCAGCTTGGGCGTTAGCGGGGGGGCCAATGAGCAGTTCTTC
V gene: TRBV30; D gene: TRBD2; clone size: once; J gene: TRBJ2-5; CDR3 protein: CAWSVLSSGGKGTQYF; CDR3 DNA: TGTGCCTGGAGTGTATTATCAAGCGGGGGGAAAGGGACCCAGTACTTC
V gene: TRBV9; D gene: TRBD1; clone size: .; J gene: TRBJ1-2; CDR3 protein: CASSVEAGGGGYTF; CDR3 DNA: TGTGCCAGCAGCGTAGAGGCAGGGGGCGGTGGCTACACCTTC